A selection of T cell receptor beta chains follows, all from one sample in a study of blood T cells in healthy people across ages. TCRdb itself ran the 5' RACE reads through MiXCR, one entry per CDR3 protein. The table has 1.5 million to 2 million distinct CDR3 sequences, around half seen once. The sequenced sample was blood. Receptors were obtained from a woman in her forties in good health. Each CDR3 is given with its conserved first and last residue. D genes are given only for firm matches. Size values are once, few and many counts, or a class for expanded clones, and some rows have none.

TRBV7-2	TRBJ2-7	15	-	TRBD1	CASSRTTGASYEQYF	TGTGCCAGCAGCCGTACGACAGGGGCGTCCTACGAGCAGTACTTC
TRBV6-5	TRBJ1-2	15	few	-	CASKLETVGPYGYTF	TGTGCCAGCAAACTTGAGACAGTTGGGCCCTATGGCTACACCTTC
TRBV6-2/TRBV6-3	TRBJ1-4	14	-	-	CASRPGDHNEKLFF	TGTGCCAGCAGACCGGGAGACCATAATGAAAAACTGTTTTTT
TRBV6-5	TRBJ2-3	14	-	-	CASRRGPNTDTQYF	TGTGCCAGCAGGCGGGGGCCCAACACAGATACGCAGTATTTT
TRBV19	TRBJ1-1	15	few	-	CASSSASSGNTEAFF	TGTGCCAGTAGTTCAGCCAGCTCGGGGAACACTGAAGCTTTCTTT
TRBV6-1	TRBJ2-3	15	-	-	CASSRDFRNTDTQYF	TGTGCCAGCAGTAGGGACTTCCGAAACACAGATACGCAGTATTTT
TRBV28	TRBJ2-1	16	-	TRBD2	CASISGGPSSYNEQFF	TGTGCCAGCATTAGCGGGGGCCCGAGCTCCTACAATGAGCAGTTCTTC
TRBV5-1	TRBJ2-5	17	once	TRBD1	CASSLASTGKGVGDQYF	TGCGCCAGCAGCTTGGCATCGACAGGGAAAGGGGTTGGGGACCAGTACTTC
TRBV7-2	TRBJ2-7	13	-	-	CASSRGMGGEQYF	TGTGCCAGCAGCCGTGGCATGGGAGGCGAGCAGTACTTC
TRBV11-2	TRBJ1-2	15	few	-	CASSLLPGQFYGYTF	TGTGCCAGCAGCCTCCTTCCTGGACAGTTCTATGGCTACACCTTC
TRBV10-3	TRBJ1-1	14	-	-	CAIRDGGLNTEAFF	TGTGCCATCAGGGACGGGGGTTTGAACACTGAAGCTTTCTTT
TRBV12-3/TRBV12-4	TRBJ2-3	16	few	-	CASSSPSGHPTDTQYF	TGTGCCAGCAGTTCTCCTTCGGGACACCCCACAGATACGCAGTATTTT
TRBV15	TRBJ2-1	14	-	TRBD1	CATRAWTGGNEQFF	TGTGCCACCAGAGCTTGGACAGGGGGCAATGAGCAGTTCTTC
TRBV4-3	TRBJ2-7	16	-	TRBD2	CASSQDKLAAHNEQYF	TGCGCCAGCAGCCAAGACAAACTAGCGGCGCACAATGAGCAGTACTTC
TRBV7-9	TRBJ1-5	16	-	-	CASSLTSGAVDQPQHF	TGTGCCAGCAGCTTGACTAGCGGGGCAGTCGATCAGCCCCAGCATTTT
TRBV7-2	TRBJ1-2	15	-	-	CASSLTGTVVRGYTF	TGTGCCAGCAGCTTAACCGGGACGGTGGTTAGAGGCTACACCTTC
TRBV20-1	TRBJ2-6	19	-	-	CSARDTGGRLGAGANVLTF	TGCAGTGCTAGAGATACCGGGGGCAGACTAGGTGCTGGGGCCAACGTCCTGACTTTC
TRBV29-1	TRBJ2-5	16	-	-	CGVAGRKGRFQETQYF	TGCGGCGTCGCGGGCCGGAAGGGAAGGTTTCAAGAGACCCAGTACTTC
TRBV5-1	TRBJ2-1	16	many	-	CASSRASRQTYNEQFF	TGCGCCAGCAGCCGAGCGTCGAGACAGACCTACAATGAGCAGTTCTTC
TRBV7-2	TRBJ2-3	16	-	TRBD2	CASSLNPRGGRGTQYF	TGTGCCAGCAGTTTAAACCCCCGGGGGGGCAGGGGTACGCAGTATTTT
TRBV21-1	TRBJ2-3	17	-	-	CASSLGTVPPGTDTQYF	TGTGCCAGCAGTTTAGGGACAGTGCCCCCCGGCACAGATACGCAGTATTTT
TRBV11-2	TRBJ1-2	14	-	-	CASRHTGAAYGYTF	TGTGCCAGCAGGCACACTGGGGCAGCCTATGGCTACACCTTC
TRBV10-3	TRBJ2-4	16	many	TRBD1	CAISDLGQGRGDIQYF	TGTGCCATCAGTGACCTCGGACAGGGGAGAGGAGACATTCAGTACTTC
TRBV6-5	TRBJ2-1	15	-	-	CASSPAASSYNEQFF	TGTGCCAGCAGTCCTGCCGCGAGCTCCTACAATGAGCAGTTCTTC
TRBV28	TRBJ2-5	14	-	-	CASSLTFPGETQYF	TGTGCCAGCAGTTTAACATTCCCGGGGGAGACCCAGTACTTC
TRBV6-5	TRBJ1-1	15	-	-	CASLPGLWVATEAFF	TGTGCCAGCTTGCCTGGGCTTTGGGTTGCTACTGAAGCTTTCTTT
TRBV6-5	TRBJ1-6	16	few	-	CASSFRTVGYNSPLHF	TGTGCCAGCAGTTTCCGGACGGTCGGCTATAATTCACCCCTCCACTTT
TRBV9	TRBJ1-1	13	-	TRBD1	CASSVSGQTVAFF	TGTGCCAGCAGCGTGTCGGGACAGACAGTAGCTTTCTTT
TRBV28	TRBJ2-5	15	-	TRBD1	CASSSGGDRKETQYF	TGTGCCAGCAGCTCGGGCGGGGACAGGAAAGAGACCCAGTACTTC
TRBV27	TRBJ2-5	14	-	-	CASSLIRAQETQYF	TGTGCCAGCAGTTTAATCAGGGCCCAAGAGACCCAGTACTTC
TRBV21-1	TRBJ2-5	17	-	-	CASNAPSTSGVIETQYF	TGTGCCAGCAACGCGCCTTCAACTAGCGGGGTAATCGAGACCCAGTACTTC
TRBV5-1	TRBJ2-3	15	-	-	CASSLEGGTADTQYF	TGCGCCAGCAGCTTGGAAGGGGGTACAGCAGATACGCAGTATTTT
TRBV5-1	TRBJ2-6	16	-	-	CASSLAKDSGANVLTF	TGCGCCAGCAGCTTGGCGAAGGACTCTGGGGCCAACGTCCTGACTTTC
TRBV6-5	TRBJ1-1	15	many	-	CASSSRQKQNTEAFF	TGTGCCAGCAGTTCACGACAGAAGCAGAACACTGAAGCTTTCTTT
TRBV12-5	TRBJ2-3	16	-	-	CASGLDPGLSTDTQYF	TGTGCTAGTGGTTTAGACCCGGGGCTTAGCACAGATACGCAGTATTTT
TRBV21-1	TRBJ1-6	17	-	-	CASSKEELEGAPSPLHF	TGTGCCAGCAGCAAAGAGGAGTTAGAAGGGGCCCCTTCACCCCTCCACTTT
TRBV5-1	TRBJ2-7	14	few	TRBD2	CASSLEGLVDEQYF	TGCGCCAGCAGCTTGGAGGGACTAGTAGACGAGCAGTACTTC
TRBV7-2	TRBJ2-7	13	few	-	CASSLVGRGEQYF	TGTGCCAGCAGTTTAGTAGGCAGAGGCGAGCAGTACTTC
TRBV6-5	TRBJ1-4	15	few	TRBD1	CASREGTARNEKLFF	TGTGCCAGCAGAGAAGGGACAGCTAGAAATGAAAAACTGTTTTTT
TRBV4-3	TRBJ2-5	16	-	-	CASSQSAGSGKETQYF	TGCGCCAGCAGCCAGTCTGCAGGGTCTGGAAAAGAGACCCAGTACTTC
TRBV20-1	TRBJ2-4	18	-	-	CSARDIQLAPLAKNIQYF	TGCAGTGCTAGAGATATCCAGCTAGCCCCTCTAGCCAAAAACATTCAGTACTTC
TRBV20-1	TRBJ2-7	15	-	-	CSASLVPRLSYEQYF	TGCAGTGCTAGCCTCGTACCACGGCTTTCCTACGAGCAGTACTTC
TRBV7-2	TRBJ2-3	20	-	TRBD2	CASSHKGLAGGIRPTDTQYF	TGTGCCAGCAGCCACAAAGGGCTAGCGGGGGGCATAAGGCCAACAGATACGCAGTATTTT
TRBV12-3/TRBV12-4	TRBJ2-1	16	-	-	CASRPKTGSSYNEQFF	TGTGCCAGCAGACCGAAAACAGGGAGCTCCTACAATGAGCAGTTCTTC
TRBV6-5	TRBJ2-7	14	few	TRBD1	CASSYYRTGYEQYF	TGTGCCAGCAGTTACTACCGGACAGGCTACGAGCAGTACTTC
TRBV7-3	TRBJ2-5	14	few	-	CASSYYGTKETQYF	TGTGCCAGCAGCTACTACGGGACCAAAGAGACCCAGTACTTC
TRBV7-2	TRBJ2-1	15	few	-	CASSLDFHSYNEQFF	TGTGCCAGCAGCTTAGATTTTCACTCCTACAATGAGCAGTTCTTC